This T cell receptor beta chain was captured by sequencing in a study of T cells in women clearing cervical HPV infection. The CDR3 loop spans 18 amino acids. V lost 5 bases, J lost 2 bases, and 8 bases stayed unmatched. Germline CDR1 is LNHDA and CDR2 is SQIVND (reference sequence). All donors had a single incident cervical HPV16 infection, not prevalent. HPV was found by MY09/MY11 PCR and dot-blot genotyping. Libraries were prepared by immunoSEQ multiplex PCR; TCRdb keeps only in-frame clonotypes and omits some of them. The sample is made up of tens of thousands of clones, and the top ten hold 3% to 3.5% of it. A word on this clone: Read coverage stops 3 residues before the CDR3 terminus; the germline J gene supplies the remainder.

Sequencing was carried out using blood buffy coat. The chain couples TRBV19 to TRBJ2-6; 11 bases align to TRBD1. The receptor comes from a woman between 18 and 70 years old with a cervical HPV16 infection that either progressed to CIN3+ or cleared (not recorded which). The chain's CDR3 is CASSLRGGQGAGANVLTF. The CDR3 DNA, read in part, is TGTGCCAGTAGTCTCCGGGGGGGACAGGGGGCTGGGGCCAACGTC.